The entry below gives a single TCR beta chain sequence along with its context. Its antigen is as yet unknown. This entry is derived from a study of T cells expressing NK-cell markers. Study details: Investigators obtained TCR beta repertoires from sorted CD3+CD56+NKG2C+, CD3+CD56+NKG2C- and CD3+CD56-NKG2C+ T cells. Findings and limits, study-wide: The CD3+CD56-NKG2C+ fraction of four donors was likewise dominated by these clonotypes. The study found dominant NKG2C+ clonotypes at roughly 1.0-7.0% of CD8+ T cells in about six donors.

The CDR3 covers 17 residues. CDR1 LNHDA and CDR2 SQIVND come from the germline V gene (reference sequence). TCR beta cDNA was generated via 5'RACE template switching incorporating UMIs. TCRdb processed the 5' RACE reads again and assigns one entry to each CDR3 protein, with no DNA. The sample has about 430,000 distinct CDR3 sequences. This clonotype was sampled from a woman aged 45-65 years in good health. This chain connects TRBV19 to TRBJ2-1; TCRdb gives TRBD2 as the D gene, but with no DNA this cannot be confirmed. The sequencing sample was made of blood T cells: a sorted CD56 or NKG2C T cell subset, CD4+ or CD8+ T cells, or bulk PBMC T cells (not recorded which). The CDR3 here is CASSNGWATLLGNEQFF. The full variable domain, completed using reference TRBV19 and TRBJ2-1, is DGGITQSPKYLFRKEGQNVTLSCEQNLNHDAMYWYRQDPGQGLRLIYYSQIVNDFQKGDIAEGYSVSREKKESFPLTVTSAQKNPTAFYLCASSNGWATLLGNEQFFGPGTRLTVL.